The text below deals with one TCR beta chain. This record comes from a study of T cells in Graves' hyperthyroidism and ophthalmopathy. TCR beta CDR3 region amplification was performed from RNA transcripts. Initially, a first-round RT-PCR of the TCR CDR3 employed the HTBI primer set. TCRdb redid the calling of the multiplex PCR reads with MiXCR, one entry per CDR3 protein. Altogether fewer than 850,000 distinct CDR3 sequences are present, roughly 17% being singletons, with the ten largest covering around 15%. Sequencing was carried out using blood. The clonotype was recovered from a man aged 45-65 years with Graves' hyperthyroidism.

The DNA of the CDR3 is TGTGCCAGCAGTTTTCGGGGGGCGAGGTCCTACGAGCAGTACTTC. It encodes CASSFRGARSYEQYF. The V call is TRBV27, the J call TRBJ2-7, with D possibly matching TRBD2 (7 bases). Germline values: CDR1 MNHEY, CDR2 SMNVEV (reference sequence). The ends were cut back, 3 bases at V and 1 base at J, with 13 bases in the middle. The CDR3 loop spans 15 amino acids.